Listed below are T cell receptor beta chains from one sample, sequenced in a study of shared clonotypes between healthy human individuals. Data came from immunoSEQ multiplex PCR; TCRdb stores just in-frame clones and leaves some out. The data contain millions of clones, approximately 93% of them singletons. The specimen was naive CD4+ T cells from PBMCs. All receptors come from a man younger than 35 in good health. Some clones in this sample may be carry-over from other donors' samples. CDR3s include the opening cysteine and the closing phenylalanine or tryptophan. The order of the fields is V gene, D gene, clone size, J gene, CDR3 DNA, CDR3 protein. D genes are given only for firm matches. Not every row has a clone size; where given, it reads once, few, many or a size class.

TRBV11-2,NA,NA,TRBJ2-4,TGTGCCAGCAGCTTAGAGCGGACCGAAGGGCACATTCAGTACTTC,CASSLERTEGHIQYF
TRBV7-2,NA,NA,TRBJ2-3,TGTGCCAGCACACTCGTCACAGATACGCAGTATTTT,CASTLVTDTQYF
TRBV6-5,NA,NA,TRBJ1-1,TGTGCCAGCAGTTACTCGTATGAAACCCCGAACACTGAAGCTTTCTTT,CASSYSYETPNTEAFF
TRBV5-4,NA,NA,TRBJ1-1,TGTGCCAGCAGCTTGGAGTCGACACTGAACACTGAAGCTTTCTTT,CASSLESTLNTEAFF
TRBV7-2,TRBD2,NA,TRBJ2-1,TGTGCCAGCAGCCGCCGGCAGTTTAGCGGGGTCGACCAGCAGTTCTTC,CASSRRQFSGVDQQFF
TRBV7-2,NA,NA,TRBJ2-1,TGTGCCAGCAGCTTTGGCTCTTCACGCGAGCAGTTCTTC,CASSFGSSREQFF
TRBV5-1,TRBD1,once,TRBJ1-1,TGCGCCAGCAGCTTACAGGGGGCGGAGACTGAAGCTTTCTTT,CASSLQGAETEAFF
TRBV5-1,TRBD1,NA,TRBJ2-6,TGCGCCAGCAGCTTGGACGGCAGGGGGACTGGGGCCAACGTCCTGACTTTC,CASSLDGRGTGANVLTF
TRBV18,NA,NA,TRBJ1-1,TGTGCCAGCTCACGGATCGGGACGGCGAACACTGAAGCTTTCTTT,CASSRIGTANTEAFF
TRBV19,TRBD2,NA,TRBJ2-3,TGTGCCACCCGGGACTACCGAGGTACCACAGATACGCAGTATTTT,CATRDYRGTTDTQYF
TRBV29-1,TRBD1,NA,TRBJ2-3,TGCAGCGTTGCGACAGGGTCGCCCACAGATACGCAGTATTTT,CSVATGSPTDTQYF
TRBV5-1,TRBD2,NA,TRBJ2-3,TGCGCCAGCAGCTCCGGTCCGACTAGCGGGAACACAGATACGCAGTATTTT,CASSSGPTSGNTDTQYF
TRBV6-5,NA,NA,TRBJ2-7,TGTGCCAGCAGTTCCCGGTCAAGAAGACTCTACGAGCAGTACTTC,CASSSRSRRLYEQYF
TRBV7-6,NA,NA,TRBJ2-2,TGTGCCAGCAGCCACCGTGGCGGTTGGACCGGGGAGCTGTTTTTT,CASSHRGGWTGELFF
TRBV4-1,NA,NA,TRBJ2-1,TGCGCCAGCAAACCAGGGCTGGGGGGCAATGAGCAGTTCTTC,CASKPGLGGNEQFF
TRBV19,NA,NA,TRBJ1-4,TGTGCCAGTAGTATACCTAGGACGGCAGGGGAAAAACTGTTTTTT,CASSIPRTAGEKLFF
TRBV4-1,TRBD2,once,TRBJ2-3,TGCGCCAGCAGCCTGGTAGCGGGGAGCACAGATACGCAGTATTTT,CASSLVAGSTDTQYF
TRBV6-6,NA,once,TRBJ2-1,TGTGCCAGCAGTTACGGACCGGTCTCCTACAATGAGCAGTTCTTC,CASSYGPVSYNEQFF
TRBV28,NA,NA,TRBJ2-3,TGTGCCAGCAGTTCCAGCAGCCAAAGTCTGGATACGCAGTATTTT,CASSSSSQSLDTQYF
TRBV5-1,TRBD1,NA,TRBJ2-7,TGCGCCAGCAGCCCTCAACAGGGGATGACAGTATACGAGCAGTACTTC,CASSPQQGMTVYEQYF
TRBV30,TRBD2,NA,TRBJ2-7,TGTGCCTGGAACCATTGGCTAGCGGGAGGCCTCTGGGGCGAGCAGTACTTC,CAWNHWLAGGLWGEQYF
TRBV4-1,NA,NA,TRBJ2-2,TGCGCCAGCAGCCGAGCACCGAGAGAAGCCACCGGGGAGCTGTTTTTT,CASSRAPREATGELFF
TRBV18,NA,few,TRBJ1-1,TGTGCCAGCTCCTCCCTGCGTAGTGAAGCTTTCTTT,CASSSLRSEAFF
TRBV2,NA,NA,TRBJ2-7,TGTGCCAGCAGTGAATATGTGGAGCAGTACTTC,CASSEYVEQYF
TRBV28,NA,once,TRBJ2-1,TGTGCCAGCAGTGGTGAGTTCTGGGGCTACAATGAGCAGTTCTTC,CASSGEFWGYNEQFF
TRBV2,TRBD1,NA,TRBJ2-7,TGTGCCAGCAGTGATTGGGACAGCGCCTACGAGCAGTACTTC,CASSDWDSAYEQYF
TRBV28,TRBD2,NA,TRBJ2-1,TGTGCCAGTTTAAGCGGGGGATACAATGAGCAGTTCTTC,CASLSGGYNEQFF
TRBV15,NA,NA,TRBJ2-7,TGTGCCACCAGCTCAAAAGGCCCCAGCTACGAGCAGTACTTC,CATSSKGPSYEQYF
TRBV9,NA,NA,TRBJ1-5,TGTGCCAGCAGCCCCGACAGTTATAGCAATCAGCCCCAGCATTTT,CASSPDSYSNQPQHF
TRBV10-3,NA,NA,TRBJ2-1,TGTGCCATCAGTGAGTCCTCGGGCCGGGAGCAGTTCTTC,CAISESSGREQFF
TRBV10-3,NA,NA,TRBJ2-5,TGTGCCATCAGTGAGGCGCGGGAAGAGACCCAGTACTTC,CAISEAREETQYF
TRBV5-1,NA,NA,TRBJ1-1,TGCGCCAGCAGCTTGCTCTTGCCGGGAAACTCTGAAGCTTTCTTT,CASSLLLPGNSEAFF
TRBV7-3,NA,NA,TRBJ1-1,TGTGCCAGCAGTTCCCAGGGGAACACTGAAGCTTTCTTT,CASSSQGNTEAFF
TRBV29-1,TRBD1,NA,TRBJ2-1,TGCAGCGTGGAGGGACAGGCGACAAATGAGCAGTTCTTC,CSVEGQATNEQFF
TRBV7-3,NA,NA,TRBJ2-2,TGTGCCAGCAGCTTCTATCCGGGCACCGGGGAGCTGTTTTTT,CASSFYPGTGELFF
TRBV28,NA,NA,TRBJ2-7,TGTGCCAGCAGTACAATCGGGGGGCTCTCCTACGAGCAGTACTTC,CASSTIGGLSYEQYF
TRBV30,TRBD2,NA,TRBJ2-1,TGTGCCTGGAGTGGGGCTAGCGGGACTTTCTACAATGAGCAGTTCTTC,CAWSGASGTFYNEQFF
TRBV7-6,TRBD1,NA,TRBJ2-5,TGTGCCAGCAGCGGGACAGGGGGGCAAGAGACCCAGTACTTC,CASSGTGGQETQYF
TRBV28,NA,NA,TRBJ1-4,TGTGCCAGCAGTCCGGGGGGGCAGGCGGCGGGAAAACTGTTTTTT,CASSPGGQAAGKLFF
TRBV18,NA,NA,TRBJ1-3,TGTGCCAGCTCACCCGCACGTCAGAATCCTGGAAACACCATATATTTT,CASSPARQNPGNTIYF
TRBV4-3,TRBD2,NA,TRBJ2-1,TGCGCCAGCAGCCAAGCCCGGACTAGCGGGAGGGCTTACAATGAGCAGTTCTTC,CASSQARTSGRAYNEQFF
TRBV27,NA,NA,TRBJ2-2,TGTGCCAGCAGTTTGCCCCCTGGGAGGGGGGCGAAAGGAGGGGAGCTGTTTTTT,CASSLPPGRGAKGGELFF
TRBV19,NA,NA,TRBJ2-2,TGTGCCAGTCGCGTGCGGATCCAGAACACCGGGGAGCTGTTTTTT,CASRVRIQNTGELFF
TRBV4-1,TRBD2,NA,TRBJ2-1,TGCGCCAGCAGCCAACTGCCGGGACTAGACAAACTGCAGTTCTTC,CASSQLPGLDKLQFF